Presented here are 16 T cell receptor beta chains from one specimen sequenced in a study of graft-versus-host responses after intestinal transplantation. The antigens these receptors bind are not known. Generated by immunoSEQ multiplex PCR, the TCRdb table keeps only in-frame clones and is missing some. The sample lists 140,000 or so clones; 92% were seen once. Sequences were derived from unstimulated CD4+ T cells sorted from spleen or lymph node cells, sampled before intestinal transplant. The origin of the receptors is a human donor who received an intestinal transplant.

This clone has a handful of counts. This chain links TRBV7-9 with TRBJ1-2; TRBD1 might be the D (5 bases). CDR1 is SEHNR and CDR2 is FQNEAQ in the germline V gene (reference sequence). V dropped 2 bases and J dropped 6 bases, with 13 bases sitting between them. This CDR3 contains 14 residues. The CDR3 coding sequence is TGTGCCAGCAGCTTAACGGCAGGGACGGATGGCTACACCTTC. It codes for CASSLTAGTDGYTF. Using reference TRBV7-9 and TRBJ1-2 for the parts outside the CDR3, the full variable domain is DTGVSQNPRHKITKRGQNVTFRCDPISEHNRLYWYRQTLGQGPEFLTYFQNEAQLEKSRLLSDRFSAERPKGSFSTLEIQRTEQGDSAMYLCASSLTAGTDGYTFGSGTRLTVV.

This chain uses TRBV30 with TRBJ2-2; 8 bases are a match to TRBD2. CDR1 and CDR2 from the germline V gene are GTSNPN and SVGIG (reference sequence). V dropped 3 bases and J dropped 5; count of bases not matched to a gene: 14. CDR3 length: 17 residues. This CDR3 reads CAWRDAGGRRLTGELFF. The CDR3 nucleotides read TGTGCCTGGAGAGATGCGGGCGGGAGGCGGTTAACCGGGGAGCTGTTTTTT.

Here the CDR3 DNA reads TGTGCCAGCACCCCAGGACTAGCGGGAAAAGACCGGAACGAGCAGTACTTC. Translation gives CASTPGLAGKDRNEQYF. This chain uses TRBV2 with TRBJ2-7; 12 nucleotides align to TRBD2. The CDR3 runs to 17 residues. CDR1 and CDR2 (germline): SNHLY, FYNNEI. The V gene end was trimmed by 7 bases and the J gene end by 5 bases; junction bases not matched to a gene: 15.

The V call is TRBV18, the J call TRBJ2-7; D remains unclear. The germline gives CDR1 KGHSH, CDR2 LQKENI. This CDR3 is built from 13 residues. The V end lost 1 base, the J end lost 1 base, and 5 bases lay between the germline ends. CDR3 residues: CASSPRRSYEQYF. In DNA form, the CDR3 reads TGTGCCAGCTCACCACGCCGATCCTACGAGCAGTACTTC.

The chain is built from TRBV6-6 and TRBJ2-1; 11 bases map to TRBD2. Germline CDR1 reads MNHNY; CDR2 reads SVGAGI (reference sequence). V trimming: 6 bases; J trimming: 5 bases; junction bases outside the gene matches: 3. This CDR3 spans 14 amino acids. The CDR3 DNA reads as TGTGCCAGCAGACTAGCGGGAGAGGACAATGAGCAGTTCTTC. Encoded protein: CASRLAGEDNEQFF.

This chain links TRBV27 with TRBJ2-3, with 8 bases fitting TRBD2. The germline V gene encodes CDR1 MNHEY and CDR2 SMNVEV (reference sequence). This CDR3 is 16 amino acids long. J gave up 0 bases and V 5 bases, and 7 bases lay outside the gene matches. The CDR3 here is CASSLSLAVSTDTQYF. CDR3 DNA sequence: TGTGCCAGCAGTCTGTCACTAGCGGTCAGCACAGATACGCAGTATTTT.

The rearrangement joins TRBV4-3 to TRBJ1-1, with TRBD1 identical over 7 bases. With 5 bases clipped from V and 4 bases from J, the junction kept 7 bases outside the gene matches. CDR1 LGHNA and CDR2 YSLEER come from the germline V gene. The CDR3 has 14 residues. In DNA, the CDR3 is TGCGCCAGCAGCTTACAGGGGATTGGCACTGAAGCTTTCTTT. This translates into CASSLQGIGTEAFF.

In its sample, this clone was seen once. V usage is TRBV5-6 and J usage is TRBJ2-5, with 9 bases that match TRBD1. V shed 10 bases, J shed 5 bases, and the junction held 12 bases outside the gene matches. Germline lookup yields CDR1 SGHDT and CDR2 YYEEEE. The CDR3 sequence is 14 residues long. CDR3 in DNA: TGTGCCTATTCGGACAGGGGTACAGCGGAGACCCAGTACTTC. Translated, it gives CAYSDRGTAETQYF. The full variable domain, its missing parts supplied by reference TRBV5-6 and TRBJ2-5, is DAGVTQSPTHLIKTRGQQVTLRCSPKSGHDTVSWYQQALGQGPQFIFQYYEEEERQRGNFPDRFSGHQFPNYSSELNVNALLLGDSALYLCAYSDRGTAETQYFGPGTRLLVL.

This chain joins TRBV6-1 and TRBJ1-1; 9 positions match TRBD1. CDR3 length equals 14 residues. Germline-derived CDR1 and CDR2 are MNHNS and SASEGT. V shed 6 bases and J 4 bases; nucleotides not matched to a gene: 6. CDR3 DNA: TGTGCCAGCAGGGGGACAGGGCTGGGCACTGAAGCTTTCTTT. It specifies CASRGTGLGTEAFF.

This clone was picked up one time. The chain is built from TRBV5-8 and TRBJ1-1; D ambiguous. The CDR3 sequence is 13 residues long. Trimming removed 2 bases at V and 2 bases at J, with 7 bases between. Germline values: CDR1 SGHTS, CDR2 YDEGEE. The CDR3 sequence: CASSFGRNTEAFF. The CDR3 nucleotides are TGTGCCAGCAGCTTTGGCCGAAACACTGAAGCTTTCTTT.

This chain links TRBV28 with TRBJ2-7; TRBD2 matches 13 bases. Germline CDR1 is MDHEN and CDR2 is SYDVKM. The CDR3 spans 19 residues. The ends lost 3 bases at V and 1 base at J; junction bases unmatched: 12. Here the CDR3 DNA reads TGTGCCAGCAGTTTCGAGACTAGCGGGAGGCCTGTACCTTCCTACGAGCAGTACTTC. This encodes CASSFETSGRPVPSYEQYF.

This sequence joins TRBV27 and TRBJ1-4, with 8 bases lining up with TRBD1. The CDR3 loop spans 19 amino acids. Germline V gene lookup returns CDR1 MNHEY and CDR2 SMNVEV (reference sequence). V was clipped by 3 bases and J by 2 bases; unmatched bases: 14. CDR3 protein: CASSFYNRDRRGTNEKLFF. Written as DNA, the CDR3 is TGTGCCAGCAGTTTTTACAATCGGGACAGGCGGGGGACTAATGAAAAACTGTTTTTT.

The CDR3 here is CATRPGTGTPGELFF. The CDR3 DNA is TGTGCCACCCGTCCCGGGACAGGGACCCCCGGGGAGCTGTTTTTT. The chain is built from TRBV6-5 and TRBJ2-2; 9 bases are shared with TRBD1. After removal of 10 bases from V and 6 bases from J, the junction contained 12 bases not matched to a gene. Germline-derived CDR1 and CDR2 are MNHEY and SVGAGI. The CDR3 extends over 15 amino acids.

The V call is TRBV28, the J call TRBJ1-1, with a tentative D call TRBD1 (6 bases). The CDR3 runs to 13 residues. Between the trimmed V and J ends, which lost 5 bases and 2 bases, there was a span of 9 bases. CDR1 MDHEN and CDR2 SYDVKM come from the germline V gene. CDR3: CASSRQVNTEAFF. In nucleotides, the CDR3 is TGTGCCAGCAGTCGACAGGTCAACACTGAAGCTTTCTTT.

V usage is TRBV30 and J usage is TRBJ1-1, with TRBD1 as a possible D gene (6 bases). V lost 4 bases and J lost 7, with 7 bases in between. The CDR3 totals 10 residues. Germline V CDR1 and CDR2: GTSNPN, SVGIG (reference sequence). The CDR3 here is CAWIRGEAFF. The CDR3 bases are TGTGCCTGGATCAGGGGTGAAGCTTTCTTT.

This chain joins TRBV7-2 and TRBJ2-7, with 11 bases that match TRBD2. The CDR3 is 15 amino acids. V lost 3 bases to trimming and J lost 2 bases; unmatched junction nucleotides: 3. Germline assignment: CDR1 SGHTA and CDR2 FQGNSA. The CDR3 DNA reads TGTGCCAGCAGCTTCCGACTAGCGGGGACCTACGAGCAGTACTTC. It codes for CASSFRLAGTYEQYF.